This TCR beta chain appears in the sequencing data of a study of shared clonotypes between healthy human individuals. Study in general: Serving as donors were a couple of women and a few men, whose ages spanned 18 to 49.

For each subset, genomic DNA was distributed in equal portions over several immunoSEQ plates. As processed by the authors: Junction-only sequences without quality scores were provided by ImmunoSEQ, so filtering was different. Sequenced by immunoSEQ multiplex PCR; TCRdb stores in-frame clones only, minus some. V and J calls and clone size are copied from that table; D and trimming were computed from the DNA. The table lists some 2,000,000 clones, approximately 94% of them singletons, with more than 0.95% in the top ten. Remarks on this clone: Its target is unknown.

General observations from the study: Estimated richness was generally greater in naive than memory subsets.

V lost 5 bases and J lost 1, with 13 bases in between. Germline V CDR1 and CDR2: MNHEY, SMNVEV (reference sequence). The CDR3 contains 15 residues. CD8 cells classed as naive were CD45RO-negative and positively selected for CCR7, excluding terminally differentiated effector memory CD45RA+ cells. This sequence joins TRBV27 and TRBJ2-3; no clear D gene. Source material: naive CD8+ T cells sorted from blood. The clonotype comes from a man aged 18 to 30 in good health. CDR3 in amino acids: CASSPTPQGTDTQYF. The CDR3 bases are TGTGCCAGCAGTCCGACTCCCCAGGGCACAGATACGCAGTATTTT.